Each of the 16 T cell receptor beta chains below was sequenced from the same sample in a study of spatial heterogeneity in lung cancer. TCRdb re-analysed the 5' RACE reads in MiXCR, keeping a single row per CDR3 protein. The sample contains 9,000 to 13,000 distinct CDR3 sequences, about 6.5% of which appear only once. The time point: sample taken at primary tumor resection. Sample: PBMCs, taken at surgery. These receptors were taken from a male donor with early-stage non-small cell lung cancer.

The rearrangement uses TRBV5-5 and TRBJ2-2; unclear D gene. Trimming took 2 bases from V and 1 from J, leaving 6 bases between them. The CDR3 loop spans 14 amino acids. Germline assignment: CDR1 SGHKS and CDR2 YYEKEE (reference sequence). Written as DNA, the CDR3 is TGTGCCAGCAGCTTCGAAGGGAACACCGGGGAGCTGTTTTTT. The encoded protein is CASSFEGNTGELFF.

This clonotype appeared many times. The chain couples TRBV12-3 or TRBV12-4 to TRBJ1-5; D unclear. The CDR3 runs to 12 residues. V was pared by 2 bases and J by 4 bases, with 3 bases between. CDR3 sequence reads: CASSLNNQPQHF. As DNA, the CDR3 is TGTGCCAGCAGTTTAAATAATCAGCCCCAGCATTTT.

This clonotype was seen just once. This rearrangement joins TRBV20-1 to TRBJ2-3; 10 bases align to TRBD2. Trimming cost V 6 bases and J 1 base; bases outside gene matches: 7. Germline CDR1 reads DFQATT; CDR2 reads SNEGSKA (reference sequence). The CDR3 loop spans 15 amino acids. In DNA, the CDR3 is TGCAGTGCCCGAGATGGGACTAGCGGCACAGATACGCAGTATTTT. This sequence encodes CSARDGTSGTDTQYF.

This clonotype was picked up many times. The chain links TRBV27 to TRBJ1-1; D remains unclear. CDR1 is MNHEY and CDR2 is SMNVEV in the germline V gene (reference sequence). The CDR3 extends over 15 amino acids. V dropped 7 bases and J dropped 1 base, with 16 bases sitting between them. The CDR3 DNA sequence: TGTGCCAGCACCTCCCCCGGGAGACAGAACACTGAAGCTTTCTTT. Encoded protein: CASTSPGRQNTEAFF.

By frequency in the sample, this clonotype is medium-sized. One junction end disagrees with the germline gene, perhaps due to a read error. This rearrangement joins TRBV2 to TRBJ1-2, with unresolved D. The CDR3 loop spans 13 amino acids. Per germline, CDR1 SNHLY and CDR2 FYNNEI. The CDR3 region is CASREDKNYGYTF. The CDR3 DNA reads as TGTGCCAGCAGAGAAGACAAGAACTATGGCTACACCTTC.

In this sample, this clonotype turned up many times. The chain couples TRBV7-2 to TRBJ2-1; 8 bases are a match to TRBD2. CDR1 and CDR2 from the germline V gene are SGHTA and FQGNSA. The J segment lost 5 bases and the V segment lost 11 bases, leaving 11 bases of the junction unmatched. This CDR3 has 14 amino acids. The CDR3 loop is CASTGRARNNEQFF. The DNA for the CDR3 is TGTGCCTCTACCGGGAGGGCCCGGAACAATGAGCAGTTCTTC. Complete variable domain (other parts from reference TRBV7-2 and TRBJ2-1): GAGVSQSPSNKVTEKGKDVELRCDPISGHTALYWYRQSLGQGLEFLIYFQGNSAPDKSGLPSDRFSAERTGGSVSTLTIQRTQQEDSAVYLCASTGRARNNEQFFGPGTRLTVL.

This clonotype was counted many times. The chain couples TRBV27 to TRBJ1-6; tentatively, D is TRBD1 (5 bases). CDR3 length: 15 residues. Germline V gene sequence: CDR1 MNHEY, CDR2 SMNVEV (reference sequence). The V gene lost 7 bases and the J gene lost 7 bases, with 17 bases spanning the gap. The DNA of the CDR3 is TGTGCCAGCACCGCCCGCAGGGTAGGAAATTCACCCCTCCACTTT. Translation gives CASTARRVGNSPLHF.

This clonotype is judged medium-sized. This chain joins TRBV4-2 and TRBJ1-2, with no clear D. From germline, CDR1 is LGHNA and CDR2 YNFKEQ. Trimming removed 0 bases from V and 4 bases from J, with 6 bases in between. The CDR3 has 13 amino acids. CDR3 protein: CASSQEQTYGYTF. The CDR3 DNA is TGTGCCAGCAGCCAAGAACAAACCTATGGCTACACCTTC.

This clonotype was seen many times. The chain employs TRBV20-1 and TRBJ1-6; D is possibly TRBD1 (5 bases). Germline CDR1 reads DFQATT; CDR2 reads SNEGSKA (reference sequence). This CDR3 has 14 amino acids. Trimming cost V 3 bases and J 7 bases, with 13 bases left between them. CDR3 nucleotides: TGCAGTGCTAGGAGGGACTTTCAGAATTCACCCCTCCACTTT. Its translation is CSARRDFQNSPLHF.

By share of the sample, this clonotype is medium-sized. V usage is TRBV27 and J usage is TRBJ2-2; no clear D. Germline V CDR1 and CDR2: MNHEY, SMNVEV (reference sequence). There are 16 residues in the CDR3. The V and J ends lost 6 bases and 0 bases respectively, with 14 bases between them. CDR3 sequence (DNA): TGTGCCAGCAGACTGGCCAGACAAGCGAACACCGGGGAGCTGTTTTTT. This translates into CASRLARQANTGELFF.

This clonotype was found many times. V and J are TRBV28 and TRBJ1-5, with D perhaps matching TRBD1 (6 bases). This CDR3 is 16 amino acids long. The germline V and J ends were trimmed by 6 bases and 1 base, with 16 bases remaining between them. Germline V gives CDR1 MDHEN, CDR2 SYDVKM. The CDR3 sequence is CASSIQGRMSNQPQHF. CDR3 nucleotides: TGTGCCAGCAGCATTCAGGGGAGAATGAGCAATCAGCCCCAGCATTTT.

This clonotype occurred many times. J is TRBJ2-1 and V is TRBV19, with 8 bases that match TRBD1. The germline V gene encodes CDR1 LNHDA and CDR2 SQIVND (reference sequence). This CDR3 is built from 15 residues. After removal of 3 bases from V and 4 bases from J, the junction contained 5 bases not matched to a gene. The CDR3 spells CASSMLDRAYNEQFF. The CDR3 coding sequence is TGTGCCAGTAGTATGTTGGACAGGGCATACAATGAGCAGTTCTTC. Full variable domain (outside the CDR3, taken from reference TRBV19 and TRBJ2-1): DGGITQSPKYLFRKEGQNVTLSCEQNLNHDAMYWYRQDPGQGLRLIYYSQIVNDFQKGDIAEGYSVSREKKESFPLTVTSAQKNPTAFYLCASSMLDRAYNEQFFGPGTRLTVL.

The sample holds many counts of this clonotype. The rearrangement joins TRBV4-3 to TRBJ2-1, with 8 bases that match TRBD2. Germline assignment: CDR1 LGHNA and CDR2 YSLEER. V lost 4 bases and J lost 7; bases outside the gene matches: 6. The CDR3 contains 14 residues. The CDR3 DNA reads TGCGCCAGCAGCCCTACCGGCGGGGGGAATGAGCAGTTCTTC. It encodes CASSPTGGGNEQFF.

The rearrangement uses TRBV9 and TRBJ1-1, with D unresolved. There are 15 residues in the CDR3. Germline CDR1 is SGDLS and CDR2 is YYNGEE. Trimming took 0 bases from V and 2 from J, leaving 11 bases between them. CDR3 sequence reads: CASSVAPGYNTEAFF. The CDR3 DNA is TGTGCCAGCAGCGTAGCTCCGGGGTACAACACTGAAGCTTTCTTT.

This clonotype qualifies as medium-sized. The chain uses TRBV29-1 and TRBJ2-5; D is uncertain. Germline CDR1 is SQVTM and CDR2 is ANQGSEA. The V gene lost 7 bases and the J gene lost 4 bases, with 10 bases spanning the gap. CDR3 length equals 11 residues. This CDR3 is CSALAGETQYF. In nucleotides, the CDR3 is TGCAGCGCCCTGGCCGGAGAGACCCAGTACTTC. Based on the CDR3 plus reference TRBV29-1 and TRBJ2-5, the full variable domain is SAVISQKPSRDICQRGTSLTIQCQVDSQVTMMFWYRQQPGQSLTLIATANQGSEATYESGFVIDKFPISRPNLTFSTLTVSNMSPEDSSIYLCSALAGETQYFGPGTRLLVL.

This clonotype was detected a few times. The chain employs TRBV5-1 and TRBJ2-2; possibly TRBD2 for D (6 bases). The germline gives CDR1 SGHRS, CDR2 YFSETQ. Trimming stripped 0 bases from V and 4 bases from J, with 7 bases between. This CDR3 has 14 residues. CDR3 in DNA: TGCGCCAGCAGCTTGGTCGGGGGCACCGGGGAGCTGTTTTTT. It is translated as CASSLVGGTGELFF.